This TCR beta chain was captured in a study of T cells in women clearing cervical HPV infection. Germline V lookup: CDR1 SGHTA, CDR2 FQGNSA. The CDR3 length is 13 residues. Generated by immunoSEQ multiplex PCR, the TCRdb table keeps only in-frame clones and is missing some. Its listing shows around 23,000 clones. Note on this clone: The read falls 3 residues short of the CDR3 end, and the missing part is taken from the germline J gene.

This TCR came from a woman aged 18-70 years with a cervical HPV16 infection that either progressed to CIN3+ or cleared (not recorded which). The chain employs TRBV7-2 and TRBJ2-4; D gene unclear. Sequenced material: blood buffy coat. The CDR3 protein is CASSFVYQETQYF. The CDR3 DNA, read in part, is TGTGCCAGCAGCTTCGTGTACCAGGAGACT.